This T cell receptor beta chain derives from a study of shared clonotypes between healthy human individuals (dated by TCRdb to the early 2020s). Background on the whole study: The cohort included three men and a couple of women between 18 and 49 years of age. For each donor, three plates each were used for CD4 naive and CD4 memory, two plates were used for CD8 naive, and one plate was used for CD8 memory. To estimate repertoire size and how much clonotype sharing occurs between individuals, the study deeply sequenced the blood TCR repertoires of several healthy adults. To increase sequencing depth and limit assay-specific biases, different laboratories used diverse techniques to prepare libraries and sequence TCR repertoires. Between about 0.9 and 8.9 billion PBMCs per donor were obtained by leukapheresis. General conclusions and limits of the study: Naive subsets generally had larger estimated clonotype richness than memory subsets did. Pairwise subsampling indicated that sequencing depth was expected to affect the degree of clonotype sharing among donors. Sharing across a few donors was observed for 5% to 6.5% of naive CD4, less than 4% of naive CD8, 2% to 2.5% of memory CD4, and roughly 0.4% of memory CD8 clonotypes. Rarefaction of sorted-subset datasets indicated incomplete sequencing despite the large sequencing depth. Sampling was restricted to blood, and TCR repertoires in tissues likely differ from the TCR repertoires found in blood. Because the study included only a small number of donors, the genetic and exposure-history diversity represented was limited. Compared with non-shared clonotypes, clonotypes shared by all four sorted-subset donors had higher generation probabilities.

Using the deep immunoSEQ assay, TCR CDR3 regions were amplified from genomic DNA by multiplex PCR. Extracted genomic DNA from each cell subset was distributed evenly across all wells of several immunoSEQ 96-well plates, and each plate was treated as a replicate. For sorted subsets, approximately 210 ng of genomic DNA, equivalent to 25,000 to 35,000 T cell genomes, went into each replicate PCR. The purified libraries were quantified using a Qubit 3.0 fluorometer, sized with a Bioanalyzer 2100, and then quantified again using the KAPA Library Quantification kit. Every immunoSEQ 96-well plate was sequenced on a dedicated single-read 150-cycle Illumina NextSeq 550 flow cell. As for the original processing: Because the immunoSEQ output included only junctional sequences and no quality scores, the filtering could not be the same as the filtering used for full-length reads. To assign V/J genes and CDR3, sequences were annotated using PyIR, a Python wrapper for IgBLAST v1.9, with IMGT germline references. Any read was removed if the V/J assignment was weak (E-value above 1e-6), the CDR3 was missing, or the read contained stop codons, out-of-frame junctions, or ambiguous translated residues. V3J clonotypes were defined as sequences sharing an identical inferred V gene, J gene, and CDR3 amino acid sequence. Percentage overlap between repertoires was calculated by dividing the number of shared unique clonotypes by the size of the smaller repertoire. RTK rarefaction, the Chao1 estimator, and Recon v2.1 estimates of unobserved clonotypes were used to assess repertoire richness. Generation probabilities for all TCRbeta clonotypes obtained by the gDNA method from several donors were computed using OLGA. Not all clones reach the TCRdb copy of this immuneACCESS table, which keeps in-frame sequences only. Checked studies attribute under half of the gap to unresolved V genes and leave the rest unexplained. The V and J calls and clone size were taken over from that table, and D and trimming were inferred from the DNA. This sample lists about 520,000 clones; approximately 95% were detected once. The ten biggest clones cover about 0.059% of the sample.

With respect to this clone: The target of this receptor is not known. Nothing much larger sits one base from this clone, and base qualities are not available.

Healthy HIV-negative adults with no recently reported acute infections or vaccinations were included as donors. All donors were Caucasian adults living in Nashville, Tennessee, USA. CD4+ T cells were enriched through magnetic negative selection, after which naive cells were positively selected on CD45RA and the remaining negative fraction served as the memory subset. Blood was obtained by leukapheresis, after which PBMCs were separated by Ficoll-Histopaque density gradient centrifugation and cryopreserved in liquid nitrogen vapor phase. Analytical flow cytometry was used to check the purity and quantity of each magnetically sorted T cell population. Genomic DNA was isolated from each sorted fraction and quantified by UV absorbance on a Nanodrop 2000c. This sequence originates from a woman aged 25 to 39 in good health. The sequenced sample was naive CD4+ T cells sorted from blood. The sample's cell subset or site, from its label and the paper: CD45RA+ positively selected.

CDR3 sequence: CASARSWSYEQYF. The nucleotide sequence is given as TGTGCCAGCGCCCGGAGCTGGAGTTACGAGCAGTACTTC. Recombination joined TRBV28 with TRBJ2-7; the D segment cannot be called with confidence. For CDR1 and CDR2, the germline V gene lists MDHEN and SYDVKM. The CDR3 sequence holds 13 residues, the cysteine and phenylalanine included. Only the CDR3 portion is preserved as DNA: 39 bases, with reading frame beginning at the first base. V loses 8 bases, J loses 4 bases, and the germline ends lie 15 bases apart.